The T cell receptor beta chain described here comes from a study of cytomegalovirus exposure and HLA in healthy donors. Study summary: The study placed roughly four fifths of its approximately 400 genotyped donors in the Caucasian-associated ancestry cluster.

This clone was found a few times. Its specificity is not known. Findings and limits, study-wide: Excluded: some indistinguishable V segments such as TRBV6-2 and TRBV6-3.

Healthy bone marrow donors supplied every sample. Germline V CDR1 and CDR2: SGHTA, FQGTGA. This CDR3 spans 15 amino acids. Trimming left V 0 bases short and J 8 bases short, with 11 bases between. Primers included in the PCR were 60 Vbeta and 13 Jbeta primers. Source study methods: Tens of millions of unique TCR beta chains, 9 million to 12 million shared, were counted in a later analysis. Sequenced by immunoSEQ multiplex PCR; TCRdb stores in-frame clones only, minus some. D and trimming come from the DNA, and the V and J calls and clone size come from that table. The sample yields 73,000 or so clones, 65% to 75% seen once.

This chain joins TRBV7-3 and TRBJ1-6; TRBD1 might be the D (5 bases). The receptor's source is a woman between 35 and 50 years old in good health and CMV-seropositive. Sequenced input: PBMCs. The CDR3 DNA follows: TGTGCCAGCAGCTTAACTGGGCAGGGCTATTCACCCCTCCACTTT. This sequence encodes CASSLTGQGYSPLHF.